This section outlines one TCR beta chain sequence together with its context. Clones were sequenced by immunoSEQ multiplex PCR, and TCRdb holds only the in-frame ones, with some missing. The sample records some 25,000 clones, more than 90% being singletons. The data stem from a study of graft-versus-host responses after intestinal transplantation. The wider study: In this cohort, recipients had multivisceral, liver-intestinal, or isolated intestinal transplants.

The CDR3 sequence is 16 residues long. Losses at the gene ends were 4 bases for V and 2 bases for J; bases not matched to a gene: 0. Germline V CDR1 and CDR2: ENHRY, SYGVKD. This TCR was recovered from a human patient who received an intestinal transplant, so some T cells may come from the graft donor. J is TRBJ2-1 and V is TRBV10-3; 15 positions match TRBD2. The sample consisted of PBMCs, taken roughly 41 days after intestinal transplant. CDR3 nucleotide sequence: TGTGCCATCAGTGGGACTAGCGGGAGGGCCTACAATGAGCAGTTCTTC. Translation: CAISGTSGRAYNEQFF.